This T cell receptor (beta chain) was captured in a study of blood T cell repertoires in COVID-19. Study information: Sites in the United States, Italy and Spain provided acute and convalescent COVID-19 samples. T cells, B-cell-depleted T cells, or PBMCs supplied cDNA or gDNA.

Germline CDR1 and CDR2: SGHTA and FQGNSA. Trimming at V came to 5 bases and at J to 8 bases, leaving 9 bases not matched to a gene. The CDR3 covers 14 residues. Original handling: Amplifying reference gene primers gave estimates of nucleated cell counts. Profiled with immunoSEQ multiplex PCR; TCRdb holds only in-frame clones, not every one. V and J calls and clone size follow that table, whereas D and trimming were derived from the DNA. The data hold roughly 80,000 clones, with 84% observed a single time. Sequencing was performed on peripheral blood. This receptor was taken from a man between 45 and 60 years old with acute or convalescent COVID-19. The chain has TRBV7-2 and TRBJ1-2; 9 bases are a match to TRBD1. The CDR3 sequence is CASSPGQGSKGYTF. CDR3 nucleotides: TGTGCCAGCAGCCCGGGACAGGGTTCGAAGGGCTACACCTTC.